Shown below are 17 T cell receptor beta chains from a single sample sequenced in a study of T cell changes during pregnancy in multiple sclerosis. Only in-frame clones appear in the TCRdb table, and some are missing; sequencing was by immunoSEQ multiplex PCR. The sample consists of about 56,000 clones, around nine tenths of them appearing once. Sequenced: peripheral blood from another person, used as feeder cells. All receptors come from a human donor whose cells served as feeder cells for cultures in a pregnancy study.

CDR3 nucleotides: TGTGCCAGCAGCTACGGGGGGAGCTCCTACGAGCAGTACTTC. It translates to CASSYGGSSYEQYF. The chain carries TRBV14 and TRBJ2-7, with 7 bases lining up with TRBD2. The length of the CDR3 is 14 residues. Per germline, CDR1 SGHDN and CDR2 FVKESK. The V and J ends lost 5 bases and 0 bases, in that order; junction bases with no gene match: 4.

The V gene is TRBV5-1, the J gene TRBJ1-4; D is uncertain. V gave up 0 bases and J gave up 12 bases, with 18 bases separating them. Germline values: CDR1 SGHRS, CDR2 YFSETQ. The CDR3 length is 15 residues. In DNA, the CDR3 is TGCGCCAGCAGCTTGGGTTTACAGCGTTCCCTCGAACTGTTTTTT. Residues: CASSLGLQRSLELFF.

This clone was counted once. The CDR3 DNA follows: TGTGCCACTTGGACTAGCGGATCCTACAATGAGCAGTTCTTC. Its protein is CATWTSGSYNEQFF. The chain carries TRBV19 and TRBJ2-1, with TRBD2 matching over 10 bases. The germline CDR1 and CDR2 sequences are LNHDA and SQIVND (reference sequence). The CDR3 consists of 14 residues. With V trimmed by 10 bases and J by 1 base, 4 bases remained unmatched.

The chain has TRBV7-9 and TRBJ2-5; TRBD1 is a possible D gene (6 bases). Trimming pared 4 bases from V and 0 bases from J, leaving 18 bases between. Germline assignment: CDR1 SEHNR and CDR2 FQNEAQ (reference sequence). This CDR3 region has 17 residues. CDR3 region: CASSSGSLGAYQETQYF. CDR3 bases: TGTGCCAGCAGCTCAGGCAGTTTGGGGGCCTACCAAGAGACCCAGTACTTC. Together with reference TRBV7-9 and TRBJ2-5, the CDR3 gives the full variable domain: DTGVSQNPRHKITKRGQNVTFRCDPISEHNRLYWYRQTLGQGPEFLTYFQNEAQLEKSRLLSDRFSAERPKGSFSTLEIQRTEQGDSAMYLCASSSGSLGAYQETQYFGPGTRLLVL.

The genes are TRBV6-5 and TRBJ2-3, with 8 bases fitting TRBD1. CDR1 is MNHEY, CDR2 SVGAGI, per germline. V lost 5 bases and J lost 1; bases outside the gene matches: 2. The CDR3 contains 14 residues. The CDR3 loop reads CASSRDRRTDTQYF. The CDR3 DNA follows: TGTGCCAGCAGTCGGGACAGGCGCACAGATACGCAGTATTTT.

A single count supports this clone. The V gene is TRBV7-2, the J gene TRBJ2-2, with D possibly being TRBD1 (6 bases). The CDR3 sequence is 18 residues long. In germline, CDR1 is SGHTA, CDR2 FQGNSA. V lost 2 bases and J lost 2, with 18 bases in between. CDR3 sequence: CASSLTQAGALNTGELFF. In DNA form, the CDR3 reads TGTGCCAGCAGCTTAACCCAGGCAGGGGCTCTCAACACCGGGGAGCTGTTTTTT.

The chain uses TRBV27 and TRBJ2-7, with D unclear. Looked up from germline, CDR1 is MNHEY and CDR2 is SMNVEV (reference sequence). The CDR3 loop spans 12 amino acids. Trimming stripped 6 bases from V and 3 bases from J, with 9 bases between. The CDR3 spells CASSKGGYEQYF. The CDR3 DNA reads as TGTGCCAGCAGCAAGGGCGGCTACGAGCAGTACTTC.

The chain links TRBV10-1 to TRBJ2-7, with 9 bases matching TRBD1. Per the germline V gene, CDR1 is WNHNN and CDR2 is SYGVQD (reference sequence). V lost 2 bases and J lost 2; bases outside the gene matches: 7. The CDR3 contains 16 residues. CDR3 sequence (DNA): TGCGCCAGCAGTGAGACCGGGACAGGGAATCCCTACGAGCAGTACTTC. This gives the protein CASSETGTGNPYEQYF.

This sequence joins TRBV27 and TRBJ2-2; D remains unclear. Trimming pared 5 bases from V and 3 bases from J, leaving 7 bases between. Germline-derived CDR1 and CDR2 are MNHEY and SMNVEV (reference sequence). The CDR3 length is 13 residues. The CDR3 nucleotides read TGTGCCAGCAGTCCACCATACACCGGGGAGCTGTTTTTT. Translation gives CASSPPYTGELFF.

The chain recombines TRBV7-6 with TRBJ2-5; 9 nucleotides agree with TRBD2. V was pared by 2 bases and J by 3 bases, with 1 base of the junction left unmatched. Per the germline V gene, CDR1 is SGHVS and CDR2 is FNYEAQ. The CDR3 spans 14 residues. The CDR3 bases are TGTGCCAGCAGCTTACCTAGCGGGAAAGAGACCCAGTACTTC. It yields the protein CASSLPSGKETQYF.

This chain connects TRBV29-1 to TRBJ1-1; a weak D match, TRBD1 (5 bases). Germline values: CDR1 SQVTM, CDR2 ANQGSEA. This CDR3 has 14 amino acids. Trimming took 4 bases from V and 2 from J, leaving 14 bases between them. The CDR3 protein is CSVVRTTVNTEAFF. The CDR3 nucleotides read TGCAGCGTTGTTAGGACAACCGTCAACACTGAAGCTTTCTTT.

The chain joins TRBV2 to TRBJ1-1; D unresolved. The CDR3 totals 13 residues. Germline assignment: CDR1 SNHLY and CDR2 FYNNEI. Trimming removed 0 bases at V and 3 bases at J, with 5 bases between. CDR3 sequence: CASSEARDTEAFF. The CDR3 DNA reads as TGTGCCAGCAGTGAAGCGAGAGACACTGAAGCTTTCTTT.

The rearrangement uses TRBV25-1 and TRBJ1-6; D not resolved. V lost 3 bases to trimming and J lost 10 bases, with 13 bases between them. Looked up from germline, CDR1 is MGHDK and CDR2 is SYGVNS. CDR3 length equals 14 residues. The CDR3 spells CASSDYLFGSPLHF. In DNA, the CDR3 is TGTGCCAGCAGTGATTACCTATTTGGGTCACCCCTCCACTTT.

The chain uses TRBV11-2 and TRBJ1-2, with 7 bases aligning to TRBD1. V gave up 7 bases and J gave up 5 bases; unmatched junction bases: 13. The CDR3 is made up of 15 amino acids. Germline assignment: CDR1 SGHAT and CDR2 FQNNGV. The CDR3 DNA reads TGTGCCAGCACCGTAGGGTTGACAGGGTCTTATGGCTACACCTTC. The encoded protein is CASTVGLTGSYGYTF.

V usage is TRBV9 and J usage is TRBJ1-2; D is uncertain. This CDR3 has 12 residues. Trimming pared 0 bases from V and 2 bases from J, leaving 2 bases between. The germline CDR1 and CDR2 sequences are SGDLS and YYNGEE. The CDR3, as DNA: TGTGCCAGCAGCGTAGGGAACTATGGCTACACCTTC. Protein: CASSVGNYGYTF.

The J gene is TRBJ1-1, the V gene TRBV10-3; 7 nucleotides match TRBD1. The V segment lost 7 bases and the J segment 4 bases; nucleotides outside the gene matches: 18. Germline values: CDR1 ENHRY, CDR2 SYGVKD. The CDR3 is 17 residues long. CDR3 nucleotide sequence: TGTGCCATCACAGCAGCCTCTTTCAGGGGGAGGGGCACTGAAGCTTTCTTT. It specifies CAITAASFRGRGTEAFF.

V usage is TRBV19 and J usage is TRBJ1-6; the D is unclear. CDR3 length: 15 residues. The germline V and J ends were trimmed by 3 bases and 0 bases, with 6 bases remaining between them. Per the germline V gene, CDR1 is LNHDA and CDR2 is SQIVND (reference sequence). The CDR3 spells CASSMRSSYNSPLHF. In nucleotides, the CDR3 is TGTGCCAGTAGTATGAGGAGCTCCTATAATTCACCCCTCCACTTT.